Each of the 28 T cell receptor beta chains below was sequenced from the same sample in a study of T cells in Graves' hyperthyroidism and ophthalmopathy. RNA transcripts were the template for amplifying TCR beta CDR3 regions. The HTBI primer set was used in a first-round RT-PCR of the TCR CDR3. From the multiplex PCR reads, TCRdb called clonotypes with MiXCR, one entry per CDR3 protein. Here the sample spans approximately 600,000 distinct CDR3 sequences, around 21% being singletons. The sequencing sample was made of blood. These TCRs come from a man aged 25 to 40 with Graves' ophthalmopathy.

This sequence joins TRBV10-1 and TRBJ2-3; 9 bases match TRBD2. From germline, CDR1 is WNHNN and CDR2 SYGVQD (reference sequence). The CDR3 has 15 amino acids. J was trimmed by 7 bases and V by 5 bases; bases with no gene match: 10. The CDR3, as DNA: TGCGCCAGCAGTAGAGATAGCGGGAGTAGAAATACGCAGTATTTT. Protein: CASSRDSGSRNTQYF.

The rearrangement uses TRBV28 and TRBJ1-4; 7 positions agree with TRBD1. Germline V gives CDR1 MDHEN, CDR2 SYDVKM. The junction had 6 bases not matched to a gene; V was cut back by 8 bases and J by 0 bases. This CDR3 has 15 residues. CDR3 region: CASGRQGTTNEKLFF. CDR3 nucleotides: TGTGCCAGCGGGAGACAGGGAACAACTAATGAAAAACTGTTTTTT.

The chain is built from TRBV5-1 and TRBJ1-3; no firm D call. Germline V gene lookup returns CDR1 SGHRS and CDR2 YFSETQ. Trimming shortened V by 0 bases and J by 2 bases, and 6 bases separated the two germline ends. The CDR3 covers 14 residues. CDR3 bases: TGCGCCAGCAGCTTGGCCGAGACTGGAAACACCATATATTTT. This sequence encodes CASSLAETGNTIYF.

There are a few counts of this clonotype. V and J are TRBV29-1 and TRBJ2-1; 7 nucleotides line up with TRBD1. The CDR3 runs 15 residues. V lost 4 bases and J lost 0; bases outside the gene matches: 6. Germline lookup yields CDR1 SQVTM and CDR2 ANQGSEA. CDR3 protein: CSVGGQVLSYNEQFF. In DNA, the CDR3 is TGCAGCGTTGGCGGACAGGTCCTCTCCTACAATGAGCAGTTCTTC.

This clonotype has only a few counts. The chain uses TRBV19 and TRBJ2-7; 14 nucleotides agree with TRBD2. V shed 6 bases, J shed 3 bases, and the junction held 10 bases outside the gene matches. The length of the CDR3 is 17 residues. Germline-derived CDR1 and CDR2 are LNHDA and SQIVND (reference sequence). The CDR3 region is CASSPYRTSGRIYEQYF. CDR3 nucleotides: TGTGCCAGTAGCCCTTATAGGACTAGCGGGAGGATCTACGAGCAGTACTTC.

This clonotype was counted between two and nine times. J is TRBJ2-2 and V is TRBV4-3, with TRBD1 matching 9 bases. This CDR3 region has 18 residues. Trimming cost V 0 bases and J 1 base; bases outside gene matches: 6. The germline gives CDR1 LGHNA, CDR2 YSLEER. CDR3 bases: TGCGCCAGCAGCCAAGAGTGGGCGGGACAGGGGAACACCGGGGAGCTGTTTTTT. Protein product: CASSQEWAGQGNTGELFF.

This clonotype was seen only a few times. The V gene is TRBV20-1, the J gene TRBJ2-1; 12 bases match TRBD2. Unmatched junction bases numbered 7, after V lost 6 bases and J lost 1 base. The CDR3 spans 16 residues. CDR1 is DFQATT, CDR2 SNEGSKA, per germline (reference sequence). CDR3 DNA sequence: TGCAGTGCCCACGGACTAGCGGGATCGTCCTACAATGAGCAGTTCTTC. Protein: CSAHGLAGSSYNEQFF.

The CDR3 bases are TGTGCCAGCAGTTACGACAGGACCCGTAACACCATATATTTT. Translated, it gives CASSYDRTRNTIYF. The chain combines TRBV6-6 with TRBJ1-3; tentatively, D is TRBD1 (6 bases). Germline V CDR1 and CDR2: MNHNY, SVGAGI (reference sequence). The CDR3 loop spans 14 amino acids. Trimming stripped 2 bases from V and 7 bases from J, with 12 bases between.

This clonotype was observed at least ten times. V is TRBV6-2 or TRBV6-3 and J is TRBJ2-1, with TRBD2 identical over 12 bases. Trimming took 8 bases from V and 5 from J; bases not matched to a gene: 7. Germline CDR1 MNHEY, CDR2 SVGEGT. There are 15 residues in the CDR3. This CDR3 reads CASDTSGRPHNEQFF. DNA for the CDR3: TGTGCCAGCGATACTAGCGGGAGGCCCCACAATGAGCAGTTCTTC.

This clonotype showed up many times. The chain is built from TRBV28 and TRBJ1-5; D gene uncertain. The germline V gene has CDR1 MDHEN and CDR2 SYDVKM. The CDR3 extends over 15 amino acids. With 5 bases removed from V and 0 bases from J, the gap between germline ends came to 11 bases. The CDR3 nucleotides read TGTGCCAGCAGTCCGGGCCGGGCTAGCAATCAGCCCCAGCATTTT. This encodes CASSPGRASNQPQHF.

The chain uses TRBV3-1 and TRBJ2-3; D gene uncertain. The germline CDR1 and CDR2 sequences are LGHDT and YNNKEL (reference sequence). V was pared by 0 bases and J by 2 bases, with 9 bases between. This CDR3 has 15 residues. The CDR3 DNA reads as TGTGCCAGCAGCCAAGATGGGCACAACACAGATACGCAGTATTTT. It yields the protein CASSQDGHNTDTQYF.

The CDR3 region has the DNA TGTGCCAGCAGTGAAGTGGGACTAGTCACCGGGGAGCTGTTTTTT. It specifies CASSEVGLVTGELFF. This chain links TRBV6-1 with TRBJ2-2, with 8 bases lining up with TRBD2. From germline, CDR1 is MNHNS and CDR2 SASEGT. After removal of 1 base from V and 4 bases from J, the junction contained 2 bases not matched to a gene. The CDR3 is 15 amino acids.

The chain couples TRBV10-3 to TRBJ1-3, with D unclear. The length of the CDR3 is 13 residues. Trimming left V 8 bases short and J 0 bases short, with 8 bases between. CDR1 ENHRY and CDR2 SYGVKD come from the germline V gene. The CDR3: CAIGTDSGNTIYF. In nucleotides, the CDR3 is TGTGCCATCGGAACAGACTCTGGAAACACCATATATTTT.

The table lists this clonotype with a few counts. This sequence joins TRBV7-9 and TRBJ1-5; D may be TRBD1 (5 bases). CDR1 is SEHNR, CDR2 FQNEAQ, per germline (reference sequence). Trimming left V 3 bases short and J 4 bases short, with 13 bases between. The CDR3 length is 15 residues. The CDR3 bases are TGTGCCAGCAGCTTGTCTGGGGACTTAAATCAGCCCCAGCATTTT. Protein product: CASSLSGDLNQPQHF. Variable domain in full (rest from reference TRBV7-9 and TRBJ1-5): DTGVSQNPRHKITKRGQNVTFRCDPISEHNRLYWYRQTLGQGPEFLTYFQNEAQLEKSRLLSDRFSAERPKGSFSTLEIQRTEQGDSAMYLCASSLSGDLNQPQHFGDGTRLSIL.

This clonotype has just a few counts. The rearrangement links TRBV6-1 to TRBJ2-7; D remains unclear. The CDR3 runs to 13 residues. The V gene lost 4 bases and the J gene lost 5 bases, with 12 bases spanning the gap. The germline CDR1 and CDR2 sequences are MNHNS and SASEGT. The CDR3 DNA reads as TGTGCCAGCAGTGCCCCTGTGGCCCACGAGCAGTACTTC. Protein: CASSAPVAHEQYF.

This clonotype was seen only a few times. The chain recombines TRBV3-1 with TRBJ1-2; TRBD1 agrees at 10 bases. V shed 3 bases and J 6 bases; nucleotides not matched to a gene: 1. Germline V CDR1 and CDR2: LGHDT, YNNKEL (reference sequence). The CDR3 has 13 residues. This CDR3 reads CASSHGTGDGYTF. In DNA, the CDR3 is TGTGCCAGCAGCCATGGGACAGGGGATGGCTACACCTTC.

The gene calls are TRBV12-3 or TRBV12-4 and TRBJ2-1; 10 bases agree with TRBD2. J gave up 0 bases and V 3 bases, and 14 bases lay outside the gene matches. The length of the CDR3 is 20 residues. The CDR3 bases are TGTGCCAGCAGTTTCAAGACCGAACTTCAGCGGGAGGGCTCCTACAATGAGCAGTTCTTC. Translating gives CASSFKTELQREGSYNEQFF.

At least ten counts were recorded for this clonotype. J is TRBJ1-1 and V is TRBV3-1; TRBD1 agrees at 9 bases. V shed 5 bases, J shed 6 bases, and the junction held 10 bases outside the gene matches. Germline CDR1 and CDR2: LGHDT and YNNKEL (reference sequence). This CDR3 comprises 15 residues. The CDR3: CASSIQGAPTPEAFF. CDR3 nucleotides: TGTGCCAGCAGCATACAGGGGGCGCCGACCCCTGAAGCTTTCTTT.

This clonotype occurred many times. The chain uses TRBV3-1 and TRBJ2-7; TRBD2 agrees at 12 bases. J was trimmed by 6 bases and V by 0 bases; bases with no gene match: 3. The V gene's germline CDR1 is LGHDT and CDR2 YNNKEL (reference sequence). This CDR3 has 15 residues. The CDR3 reads CASSQESLAGGEQYF. CDR3 bases: TGTGCCAGCAGCCAAGAATCACTAGCGGGAGGCGAGCAGTACTTC.

For this clonotype: This may be a read error: a much more frequent sequence differs by one nucleotide. This chain links TRBV10-3 with TRBJ2-5; D remains unclear. V lost 6 bases and J lost 1, with 9 bases in between. The CDR3 spans 13 residues. The germline CDR1 and CDR2 sequences are ENHRY and SYGVKD. The chain's CDR3 is CAISLASQETQYF. CDR3 in DNA: TGTGCCATCAGCCTGGCCTCCCAAGAGACCCAGTACTTC.

The chain uses TRBV7-9 and TRBJ2-7; 10 nucleotides align to TRBD2. Germline trimming cut 4 bases from V and 2 bases from J; bases unmatched to any gene: 8. The CDR3 is made up of 16 amino acids. Germline values: CDR1 SEHNR, CDR2 FQNEAQ (reference sequence). The CDR3 region has the DNA TGTGCCAGCAGCTCCGAAACTAGCGGGGTTACCTACGAGCAGTACTTC. It is translated as CASSSETSGVTYEQYF.

This chain uses TRBV7-2 with TRBJ2-7; TRBD2 aligns across 15 bases. This CDR3 has 18 amino acids. V shed 3 bases and J 2 bases; nucleotides not matched to a gene: 8. Germline CDR1 is SGHTA and CDR2 is FQGNSA. Written as DNA, the CDR3 is TGTGCCAGCAGCTTGGGGACTAGCGGGAGGCTAGGGACCTACGAGCAGTACTTC. Translated: CASSLGTSGRLGTYEQYF.

Of note for this clonotype: A clone one base away is much larger, so this may be a read error. The chain joins TRBV28 to TRBJ2-1; no clear D gene. The V and J ends lost 2 bases and 6 bases respectively, with 20 bases between them. Germline V gives CDR1 MDHEN, CDR2 SYDVKM. The CDR3 covers 17 residues. The CDR3: CASSLLSGVYGCNEQFF. The DNA for the CDR3 is TGTGCCAGCAGTTTACTTTCCGGTGTGTATGGCTGCAATGAGCAGTTCTTC.

The V gene is TRBV10-3, the J gene TRBJ2-7; 10 positions match TRBD2. The CDR3 is 12 residues long. J gave up 4 bases and V 10 bases, and 4 bases lay outside the gene matches. Looked up from germline, CDR1 is ENHRY and CDR2 is SYGVKD. The CDR3: CATASGRYEQYF. CDR3 in DNA: TGTGCCACAGCTAGCGGGAGATACGAGCAGTACTTC.

This clonotype came up many times. CDR3 amino acids: CASSLLAGERNEQFF. CDR3 in DNA: TGTGCCAGCAGCTTACTAGCGGGAGAGAGGAATGAGCAGTTCTTC. The chain joins TRBV11-2 to TRBJ2-1, with 10 bases fitting TRBD2. Germline V gene data show CDR1 as SGHAT and CDR2 as FQNNGV. The CDR3 is 15 residues long. V shed 2 bases, J shed 7 bases, and the junction held 5 bases outside the gene matches.

This clonotype showed up just a few times. The chain joins TRBV6-2 or TRBV6-3 to TRBJ2-7; D gene unclear. The CDR3 has 12 amino acids. Germline-derived CDR1 and CDR2 are MNHEY and SVGEGT. V lost 2 bases and J lost 6, with 8 bases in between. The CDR3 DNA reads TGTGCCAGCAGTTACCCCGGTGTCGAGCAGTACTTC. Amino acids: CASSYPGVEQYF.

This clonotype was counted only a few times. The chain is built from TRBV7-8 and TRBJ2-5; TRBD1 matches at 8 bases. The CDR3 loop spans 15 amino acids. In germline, CDR1 is SGHVS, CDR2 FQNEAQ. Trimming removed 5 bases from V and 5 bases from J; junction bases left unmatched: 10. The CDR3 nucleotides are TGTGCCAGCAGCCTAAGCAGGGGGCCCGGGGAGACCCAGTACTTC. Its translation: CASSLSRGPGETQYF.

This chain links TRBV6-1 with TRBJ1-1; D is possibly TRBD1 (6 bases). V lost 6 bases and J 6 bases, leaving 17 bases between the germline ends. The CDR3 loop spans 14 amino acids. Per the germline V gene, CDR1 is MNHNS and CDR2 is SASEGT. The CDR3 sequence: CASRKTGRISEAFF. The CDR3 region has the DNA TGTGCCAGCAGAAAGACAGGAAGAATCTCTGAAGCTTTCTTT.